This is a list of T cell receptor beta chains from one sample in a study of T-cell reconstitution after alpha-beta-depleted transplantation in children. TCRdb reprocessed the PCR reads via MiXCR and lists one record per CDR3 protein. The sample has 70,000 to 95,000 distinct CDR3 sequences; around 15% are singletons. The sequencing here drew on PBMCs, mostly from graft donor cells, taken 180 days after TCRalphabeta/CD19-depleted stem cell transplant. The origin of the receptors is a male patient between 2 and 15 years old who had a stem cell transplant for acute lymphoblastic leukemia, so the T cells may come from the graft donor. CDR3s include the opening cysteine and the closing phenylalanine or tryptophan. Each record gives: clone size, V gene, J gene, CDR3 protein. Only some rows state a clone size, as once, few, many or a class for expanded clones.

>medium-sized|TRBV5-1|TRBJ2-1
CASSLRTSVYNEQFF
>.|TRBV20-1|TRBJ1-6
CSARVDRVGSPLHF
>.|TRBV20-1|TRBJ2-5
CSAIAGGSETQYF
>.|TRBV12-3/TRBV12-4|TRBJ1-1
CASSLRGGGEAFF
>few|TRBV5-1|TRBJ2-1
CASSRTGLAGDYNEQFF
>few|TRBV7-2|TRBJ1-1
CASSLSLNTEAFF
>.|TRBV12-3/TRBV12-4|TRBJ2-7
CASSTGTTSYEQYF
>.|TRBV27|TRBJ2-7
CASSFSGGVFYEQYF
>many|TRBV5-1|TRBJ1-2
CASSLSPLWGYTF
>many|TRBV20-1|TRBJ2-7
CSAASDAYF
>many|TRBV7-9|TRBJ2-5
CASSSGTDQETQYF
>few|TRBV5-1|TRBJ2-1
CASSLEKGGDEQFF
>.|TRBV7-8|TRBJ2-1
CASSLVKTGINEQFF
>few|TRBV7-9|TRBJ2-7
CASSRGQGGEQYF
>few|TRBV20-1|TRBJ2-2
CSARDIKRDPTGELFF
>many|TRBV4-3|TRBJ2-1
CASSQALAGGRDEQFF
>.|TRBV24-1|TRBJ2-3
CATSDLSGDTHYF
>few|TRBV5-1|TRBJ1-2
CASSLADSLRIYGYTF
>medium-sized|TRBV10-3|TRBJ2-7
CAISESTVRGQYF
>few|TRBV6-1|TRBJ2-7
CASSPAIDEQYF
>.|TRBV20-1|TRBJ2-5
CSARLPLTQETQYF
>many|TRBV7-2|TRBJ1-1
CASSLDAGTEAFF
>.|TRBV5-1|TRBJ1-2
CASSSPRTGASLNYGYTF
>few|TRBV7-9|TRBJ2-4
CASSLGGLGRAKNIQYF
>.|TRBV11-1|TRBJ2-3
CASYGWDTSSFHTDTQYF
>few|TRBV7-6|TRBJ2-3
CASSSGTGWFTDTQYF
>few|TRBV4-1|TRBJ2-7
CASSQEGQGAYEQYF
>few|TRBV5-1|TRBJ1-1
CASSLRALGDEAFF
>few|TRBV20-1|TRBJ1-1
CSRWNTEAFF
>few|TRBV6-2/TRBV6-3|TRBJ2-1
CASRTPPQLRNEQFF
>.|TRBV7-6|TRBJ2-5
CASSPATAGGRETQYF
>few|TRBV5-1|TRBJ2-7
CASSAQGTGSYEQYF
>few|TRBV20-1|TRBJ2-7
CSARAVLAYEQYF
>few|TRBV12-3/TRBV12-4|TRBJ1-2
CASSLVGGAGYTF
>.|TRBV5-5|TRBJ1-2
CASSLATAKTYGYTF
>once|TRBV5-1|TRBJ2-5
CASCPLAGGLNQETQYF
>.|TRBV7-2|TRBJ2-1
CASSAQRNEQFF
>many|TRBV20-1|TRBJ2-7
CSATSRNPAWEQYF
>.|TRBV6-1|TRBJ2-2
CATSGGTGYTRELFF
>many|TRBV6-5|TRBJ1-2
CASSYSATRGANYGYTF
>few|TRBV28|TRBJ2-1
CASSFIGGGIQRGQFF
>few|TRBV12-3/TRBV12-4|TRBJ2-5
CASSDREETQYF
>few|TRBV20-1|TRBJ2-1
CSARNLAGAYNEQFF
>.|TRBV20-1|TRBJ2-1
CSAPRLAGGSDEQFF